These 30 T cell receptor beta chains share one sample of origin, sequenced in a study of PD-L1 blockade in urothelial cancer. Generated by immunoSEQ multiplex PCR, the TCRdb table keeps only in-frame clones and is missing some. The table shows 25,000 to 30,000 clones, with 80% to 90% occurring only once. The sample here was PBMCs, taken around atezolizumab (anti-PD-L1) treatment. Source of these receptors: a man between 50 and 59 years old with urothelial cancer.

The chain combines TRBV11-2 with TRBJ2-3; no clear D gene. This CDR3 contains 16 residues. Looked up from germline, CDR1 is SGHAT and CDR2 is FQNNGV. V was clipped by 5 bases and J by 2 bases, with 17 bases between them. This CDR3 is CASSLVGQIITDTQYF. The CDR3 DNA follows: TGTGCCAGCAGCCTAGTTGGGCAGATAATCACAGATACGCAGTATTTT.

This clone appeared once. The J gene is TRBJ1-2, the V gene TRBV14, with D perhaps matching TRBD1 (5 bases). V lost 4 bases and J lost 2, with 23 bases in between. This CDR3 is built from 18 residues. In germline, CDR1 is SGHDN, CDR2 FVKESK. The CDR3 DNA is TGTGCCAGCAGCCCCCGCGTGGGAGGGGCCCCTCTAAACTATGGCTACACCTTC. Its translation is CASSPRVGGAPLNYGYTF.

V gene TRBV28 combines with J gene TRBJ2-7; the match to TRBD2 covers 11 bases. The CDR3 extends over 17 amino acids. The V gene's germline CDR1 is MDHEN and CDR2 SYDVKM. V was clipped by 5 bases and J by 0 bases; unmatched bases: 9. Written as DNA, the CDR3 is TGTGCCAGCAGTCCCCCGGGACTAGCGGATAGCTCCTACGAGCAGTACTTC. It yields the protein CASSPPGLADSSYEQYF.

The chain joins TRBV10-1 to TRBJ2-5; D is unresolved. Germline V gene sequence: CDR1 WNHNN, CDR2 SYGVQD (reference sequence). CDR3 length equals 12 residues. Trimming shortened V by 7 bases and J by 1 base, and 7 bases separated the two germline ends. The CDR3 protein is CASTRLQETQYF. CDR3 nucleotide sequence: TGCGCCAGCACAAGACTCCAAGAGACCCAGTACTTC.

The table lists this clone with a few counts. V is TRBV18 and J is TRBJ1-1; D may be TRBD1 (6 bases). The CDR3 runs 15 residues. The V gene lost 8 bases and the J gene lost 5 bases, with 21 bases spanning the gap. From germline, CDR1 is KGHSH and CDR2 LQKENI. CDR3 sequence: CASANTGGDMTEAFF. The CDR3 DNA reads as TGTGCCAGCGCCAACACGGGGGGCGATATGACTGAAGCTTTCTTT.

This clone was seen only a few times. J is TRBJ1-4 and V is TRBV30; D possibly corresponds to TRBD1 (5 bases). The CDR3 covers 15 residues. V was pared by 4 bases and J by 5 bases, with 17 bases between. Germline V gene sequence: CDR1 GTSNPN, CDR2 SVGIG (reference sequence). DNA of the CDR3: TGTGCCTGGACCCGGGGGTCAGAGGAGAATGAAAAACTGTTTTTT. This translates into CAWTRGSEENEKLFF.

The V gene is TRBV10-1, the J gene TRBJ1-2, with D uncertain. V lost 2 bases, J lost 2 bases, and 6 bases lay in between. The CDR3 covers 13 residues. Germline values: CDR1 WNHNN, CDR2 SYGVQD (reference sequence). This CDR3 reads CASSEGRNYGYTF. Here the CDR3 DNA reads TGCGCCAGCAGTGAGGGCAGGAACTATGGCTACACCTTC.

V is TRBV7-9 and J is TRBJ1-2, with a possible D match to TRBD1 (5 bases). The germline CDR1 and CDR2 sequences are SEHNR and FQNEAQ (reference sequence). Trimming took 4 bases from V and 5 from J, leaving 14 bases between them. The CDR3 has 14 residues. CDR3 in amino acids: CASSSDRPLYGYTF. DNA for the CDR3: TGTGCCAGCAGCTCCGACAGACCACTTTATGGCTACACCTTC.

V and J are TRBV6-1 and TRBJ1-2; D is uncertain. Germline assignment: CDR1 MNHNS and CDR2 SASEGT. V lost 0 bases to trimming and J lost 14 bases, with 13 bases between them. The CDR3 consists of 12 residues. CDR3 residues: CASSEALGSVTF. The DNA of the CDR3 is TGTGCCAGCAGTGAAGCGCTTGGTTCGGTAACCTTC.

The chain combines TRBV4-1 with TRBJ2-5; a weak D match, TRBD2 (5 bases). Germline V gives CDR1 MGHRA, CDR2 YSYEKL. The V gene lost 1 base and the J gene lost 6 bases, with 9 bases spanning the gap. This CDR3 spans 13 amino acids. CDR3 sequence (DNA): TGCGCCAGCAGCCAAGTCGAGCGGAAGACCCAGTACTTC. Translation: CASSQVERKTQYF.

This rearrangement joins TRBV11-2 to TRBJ2-7; D is possibly TRBD2 (5 bases). V lost 3 bases and J 0 bases, leaving 15 bases between the germline ends. Germline V gene sequence: CDR1 SGHAT, CDR2 FQNNGV. The CDR3 is made up of 16 amino acids. CDR3: CASSLRETLLSYEQYF. The CDR3 bases are TGTGCCAGCAGCTTGAGGGAGACCCTACTCTCCTACGAGCAGTACTTC.

A word on this clone: This sample includes further DNA sequences coding for the same CDR3. This chain connects TRBV13 to TRBJ1-4, with D maybe TRBD1 (5 bases). V was clipped by 0 bases and J by 7 bases, with 12 bases between them. Germline CDR1 is PRHDT and CDR2 is FYEKMQ (reference sequence). The CDR3 is 15 residues long. Here the CDR3 reads CASSLGRTGGEKLFF. Here the CDR3 DNA reads TGTGCCAGCAGCTTAGGCCGAACAGGCGGTGAAAAACTGTTTTTT.

This chain joins TRBV27 and TRBJ2-7; TRBD1 agrees at 9 bases. The germline gives CDR1 MNHEY, CDR2 SMNVEV (reference sequence). J lost 2 bases, V lost 8 bases, and 4 bases had no gene match. The CDR3 totals 13 residues. The CDR3 DNA reads as TGTGCCAGCGGTCGGGACAGGGCCTACGAGCAGTACTTC. Its protein is CASGRDRAYEQYF.

This clone was observed a few times. V and J are TRBV6-5 and TRBJ1-1, with 11 positions matching TRBD1. The CDR3 is made up of 15 amino acids. V was pared by 5 bases and J by 6 bases, with 8 bases of the junction left unmatched. Germline CDR1 is MNHEY and CDR2 is SVGAGI. CDR3 bases: TGTGCCAGCAGTCGTAGACCGGGACAGGGGGCTGAAGCTTTCTTT. Protein sequence: CASSRRPGQGAEAFF.

The V and J genes are TRBV27 and TRBJ2-5; 7 nucleotides line up with TRBD2. Germline V gene sequence: CDR1 MNHEY, CDR2 SMNVEV (reference sequence). The CDR3 is made up of 15 amino acids. V lost 5 bases and J lost 3; bases outside the gene matches: 9. The CDR3: CASSHGLVGKETQYF. The DNA for the CDR3 is TGTGCCAGCAGTCACGGACTAGTTGGCAAAGAGACCCAGTACTTC.

The chain employs TRBV27 and TRBJ1-6, with D unclear. Germline loops: CDR1 MNHEY, CDR2 SMNVEV (reference sequence). This CDR3 comprises 15 residues. Trimming took 5 bases from V and 4 from J, leaving 12 bases between them. CDR3 protein: CASSPSPGYNSPLHF. The CDR3 DNA reads as TGTGCCAGCAGTCCATCACCGGGATATAATTCACCCCTCCACTTT.

The chain recombines TRBV7-6 with TRBJ2-1; tentative D call: TRBD1 (6 bases). Germline-derived CDR1 and CDR2 are SGHVS and FNYEAQ. Between the trimmed V and J ends, which lost 5 bases and 7 bases, there was a span of 15 bases. The CDR3 covers 14 residues. CDR3 sequence (DNA): TGTGCCAGCAGCCCACTACAGGGTTTAAATGAGCAGTTCTTC. Its translation is CASSPLQGLNEQFF.

V usage is TRBV6-6 and J usage is TRBJ2-7; TRBD2 is a possible D gene (5 bases). The V gene lost 5 bases and the J gene lost 4 bases, with 9 bases spanning the gap. Germline lookup yields CDR1 MNHNY and CDR2 SVGAGI (reference sequence). This CDR3 has 12 residues. This CDR3 is CASSLGGYEQYF. CDR3 DNA: TGTGCCAGCAGTCTAGGCGGGTACGAGCAGTACTTC.

For the CDR3, the DNA is TGTGCCAGCAGCCAAGGGACTAGCGGCACAGATACGCAGTATTTT. It codes for CASSQGTSGTDTQYF. V is TRBV13 and J is TRBJ2-3; 10 bases line up with TRBD2. This CDR3 contains 15 residues. The germline V gene has CDR1 PRHDT and CDR2 FYEKMQ (reference sequence). Losses at the gene ends were 5 bases for V and 1 base for J; bases not matched to a gene: 3. Using reference TRBV13 and TRBJ2-3 for the parts outside the CDR3, the full variable domain is AAGVIQSPRHLIKEKRETATLKCYPIPRHDTVYWYQQGPGQDPQFLISFYEKMQSDKGSIPDRFSAQQFSDYHSELNMSSLELGDSALYFCASSQGTSGTDTQYFGPGTRLTVL.

The rearrangement links TRBV27 to TRBJ2-5, with D perhaps TRBD2 (6 bases). This CDR3 is built from 14 residues. The V gene's germline CDR1 is MNHEY and CDR2 SMNVEV (reference sequence). The V end was cut by 5 bases, the J end by 1 base, with 11 bases between. CDR3 nucleotides: TGTGCCAGCAGTCTAAAGCGGGCCCAAGAGACCCAGTACTTC. It encodes CASSLKRAQETQYF.

CDR3 nucleotides: TGTGCTAGTGGTTTGGTACTCGAGGGTTTAGCTTTCTTT. It codes for CASGLVLEGLAFF. The rearrangement links TRBV12-5 to TRBJ1-1; no clear D. The CDR3 is 13 amino acids. Germline V gene lookup returns CDR1 LGHNT and CDR2 FRNRAP. Trimming left V 0 bases short and J 10 bases short, with 12 bases between.

The rearrangement uses TRBV5-1 and TRBJ1-1, with D possibly TRBD1 on 6 matching bases. Germline loops: CDR1 SGHRS, CDR2 YFSETQ. The CDR3 is made up of 16 amino acids. V was clipped by 4 bases and J by 1 base, with 17 bases between them. CDR3 sequence: CASSVGSTGWNTEAFF. Here the CDR3 DNA reads TGCGCCAGCAGCGTGGGTTCGACAGGTTGGAACACTGAAGCTTTCTTT.

This chain joins TRBV27 and TRBJ2-4; TRBD1 agrees at 9 bases. Germline assignment: CDR1 MNHEY and CDR2 SMNVEV (reference sequence). The length of the CDR3 is 15 residues. J gave up 9 bases and V 5 bases, and 11 bases lay outside the gene matches. CDR3 amino acids: CASSLQTGGAGIQYF. For the CDR3, the DNA is TGTGCCAGCAGTCTGCAAACAGGGGGCGCGGGCATTCAGTACTTC.

This clone was observed a few times. The chain uses TRBV28 and TRBJ1-2; TRBD1 might be the D (6 bases). This CDR3 is 14 amino acids long. Trimming pared 7 bases from V and 1 base from J, leaving 13 bases between. The V gene's germline CDR1 is MDHEN and CDR2 SYDVKM. The CDR3 here is CASNPGGRNYGYTF. In DNA form, the CDR3 reads TGTGCCAGCAACCCCGGGGGGCGTAACTATGGCTACACCTTC.

V and J are TRBV9 and TRBJ2-5; 14 bases line up with TRBD2. V shed 4 bases and J 3 bases; nucleotides not matched to a gene: 2. The CDR3 has 15 residues. Germline V gives CDR1 SGDLS, CDR2 YYNGEE. CDR3 nucleotides: TGTGCCAGCAGCCCGGGACTAGCGGGGGAAGAGACCCAGTACTTC. Translating gives CASSPGLAGEETQYF.

The CDR3 region has the DNA TGTGCCAGCAGTTACTCTACGACAGGTACAGAGACCCAGTACTTC. This sequence encodes CASSYSTTGTETQYF. The J gene is TRBJ2-5, the V gene TRBV6-6, with D possibly TRBD1 on 6 matching bases. From germline, CDR1 is MNHNY and CDR2 SVGAGI (reference sequence). The CDR3 is 15 residues long. V was pared by 0 bases and J by 4 bases, with 12 bases between.

The chain uses TRBV7-6 and TRBJ2-7; TRBD2 agrees at 7 bases. The trim removed 1 base at V and 1 base at J, leaving 10 bases unmatched. Germline loops: CDR1 SGHVS, CDR2 FNYEAQ. The CDR3 runs 17 residues. CDR3 amino acids: CASSLGSLAASSYEQYF. CDR3 DNA: TGTGCCAGCAGCTTAGGTTCTCTAGCGGCCTCTTCCTACGAGCAGTACTTC.

This chain uses TRBV19 with TRBJ1-5; unclear D gene. The length of the CDR3 is 13 residues. V lost 7 bases and J 0 bases, leaving 7 bases between the germline ends. Per germline, CDR1 LNHDA and CDR2 SQIVND (reference sequence). The CDR3 sequence: CASTPGSNQPQHF. The CDR3 coding sequence is TGTGCCAGTACCCCAGGTAGCAATCAGCCCCAGCATTTT.

The chain recombines TRBV18 with TRBJ2-1, with 8 bases fitting TRBD2. V dropped 3 bases and J dropped 8; count of bases not matched to a gene: 6. Germline-derived CDR1 and CDR2 are KGHSH and LQKENI. This CDR3 spans 14 amino acids. The CDR3 is CASSPGTSVHEQFF. CDR3 sequence (DNA): TGTGCCAGCTCACCCGGGACTAGTGTTCATGAGCAGTTCTTC.

This chain links TRBV5-1 with TRBJ1-6, with 8 bases matching TRBD1. The trim removed 3 bases at V and 0 bases at J, leaving 2 bases unmatched. Per the germline V gene, CDR1 is SGHRS and CDR2 is YFSETQ. CDR3 length equals 16 residues. The chain's CDR3 is CASSSGQGSYNSPLHF. For the CDR3, the DNA is TGCGCCAGCAGCTCCGGACAGGGCTCCTATAATTCACCCCTCCACTTT.